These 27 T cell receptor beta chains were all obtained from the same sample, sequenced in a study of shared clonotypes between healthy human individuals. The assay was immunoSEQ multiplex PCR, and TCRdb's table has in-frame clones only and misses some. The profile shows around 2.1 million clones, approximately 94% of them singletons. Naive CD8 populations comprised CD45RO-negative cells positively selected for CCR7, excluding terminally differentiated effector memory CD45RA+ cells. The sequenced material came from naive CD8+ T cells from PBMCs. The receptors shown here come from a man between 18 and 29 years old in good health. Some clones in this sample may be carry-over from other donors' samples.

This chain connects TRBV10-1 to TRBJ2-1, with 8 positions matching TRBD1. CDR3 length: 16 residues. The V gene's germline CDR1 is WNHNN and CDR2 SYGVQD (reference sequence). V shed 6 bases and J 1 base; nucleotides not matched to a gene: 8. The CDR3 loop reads CASSVAGGKSYNEQFF. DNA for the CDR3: TGCGCCAGCAGCGTCGCAGGGGGCAAGTCCTACAATGAGCAGTTCTTC.

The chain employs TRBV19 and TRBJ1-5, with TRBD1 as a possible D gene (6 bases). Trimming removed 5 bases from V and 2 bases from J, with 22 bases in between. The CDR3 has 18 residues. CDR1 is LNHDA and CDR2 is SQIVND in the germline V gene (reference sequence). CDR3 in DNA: TGTGCCAGTAGTCCCCCCCTCAGCCAGGGGTTGGGCAATCAGCCCCAGCATTTT. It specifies CASSPPLSQGLGNQPQHF. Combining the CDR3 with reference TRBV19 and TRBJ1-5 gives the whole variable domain DGGITQSPKYLFRKEGQNVTLSCEQNLNHDAMYWYRQDPGQGLRLIYYSQIVNDFQKGDIAEGYSVSREKKESFPLTVTSAQKNPTAFYLCASSPPLSQGLGNQPQHFGDGTRLSIL.

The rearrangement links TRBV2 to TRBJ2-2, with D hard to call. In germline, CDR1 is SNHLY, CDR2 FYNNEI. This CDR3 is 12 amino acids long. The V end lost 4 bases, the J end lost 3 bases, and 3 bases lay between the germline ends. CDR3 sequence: CASSVDTGELFF. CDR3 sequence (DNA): TGTGCCAGCAGTGTTGACACCGGGGAGCTGTTTTTT. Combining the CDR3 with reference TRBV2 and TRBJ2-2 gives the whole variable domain EPEVTQTPSHQVTQMGQEVILRCVPISNHLYFYWYRQILGQKVEFLVSFYNNEISEKSEIFDDQFSVERPDGSNFTLKIRSTKLEDSAMYFCASSVDTGELFFGEGSRLTVL.

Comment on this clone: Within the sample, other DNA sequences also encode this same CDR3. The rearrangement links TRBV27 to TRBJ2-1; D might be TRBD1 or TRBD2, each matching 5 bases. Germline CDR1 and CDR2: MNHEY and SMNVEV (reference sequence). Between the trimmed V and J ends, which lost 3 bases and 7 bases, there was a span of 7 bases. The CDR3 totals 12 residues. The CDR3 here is CASSLGVNEQFF. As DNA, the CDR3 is TGTGCCAGCAGTTTGGGGGTTAATGAGCAGTTCTTC.

CDR3 in amino acids: CASSTNWVTTPNEQFF. In DNA, the CDR3 is TGCGCCAGCAGCACTAACTGGGTCACGACCCCCAATGAGCAGTTCTTC. V gene TRBV5-1 combines with J gene TRBJ2-1; the D is unclear. The V end lost 4 bases, the J end lost 6 bases, and 20 bases lay between the germline ends. There are 16 residues in the CDR3. Germline values: CDR1 SGHRS, CDR2 YFSETQ.

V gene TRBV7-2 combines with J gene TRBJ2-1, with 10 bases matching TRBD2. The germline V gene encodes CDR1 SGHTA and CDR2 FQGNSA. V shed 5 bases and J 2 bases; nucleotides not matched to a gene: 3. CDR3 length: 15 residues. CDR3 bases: TGTGCCAGCAGCGGGGGACTAGCGACCTACAATGAGCAGTTCTTC. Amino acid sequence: CASSGGLATYNEQFF.

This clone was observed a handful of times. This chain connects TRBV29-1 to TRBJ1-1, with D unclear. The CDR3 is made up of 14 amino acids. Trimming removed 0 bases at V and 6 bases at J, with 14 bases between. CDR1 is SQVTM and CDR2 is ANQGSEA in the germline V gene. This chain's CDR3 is CSVEDTVYTAEAFF. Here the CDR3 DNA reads TGCAGCGTTGAAGACACAGTGTACACCGCTGAAGCTTTCTTT. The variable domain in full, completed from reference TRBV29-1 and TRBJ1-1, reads SAVISQKPSRDICQRGTSLTIQCQVDSQVTMMFWYRQQPGQSLTLIATANQGSEATYESGFVIDKFPISRPNLTFSTLTVSNMSPEDSSIYLCSVEDTVYTAEAFFGQGTRLTVV.

The CDR3 region has the DNA TGTGCCAGCAGCCCCCTGAGCACAGCCTACACAGATACGCAGTATTTT. As protein: CASSPLSTAYTDTQYF. The chain uses TRBV13 and TRBJ2-3, with D hard to call. The CDR3 loop spans 16 amino acids. The V gene lost 5 bases and the J gene lost 2 bases, with 17 bases spanning the gap. Looked up from germline, CDR1 is PRHDT and CDR2 is FYEKMQ (reference sequence).

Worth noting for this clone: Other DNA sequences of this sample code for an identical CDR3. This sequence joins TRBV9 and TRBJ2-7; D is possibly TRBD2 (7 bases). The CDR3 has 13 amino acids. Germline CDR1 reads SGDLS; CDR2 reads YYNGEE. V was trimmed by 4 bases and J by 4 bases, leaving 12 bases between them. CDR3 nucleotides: TGTGCCAGCAGCCTCAGGGGAGGGTACGAGCAGTACTTC. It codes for CASSLRGGYEQYF.

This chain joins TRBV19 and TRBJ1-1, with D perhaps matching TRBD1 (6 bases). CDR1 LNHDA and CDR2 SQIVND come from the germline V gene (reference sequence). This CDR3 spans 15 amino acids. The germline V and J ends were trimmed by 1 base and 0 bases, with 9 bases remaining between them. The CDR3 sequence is CASSIGGPLNTEAFF. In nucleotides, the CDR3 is TGTGCCAGTAGTATAGGGGGGCCGTTGAACACTGAAGCTTTCTTT.

The CDR3 nucleotides read TGTGCCAGCAGCTTAGTGTCCGTGGTCTACTCTAGCACAGATACGCAGTATTTT. It is translated as CASSLVSVVYSSTDTQYF. The genes are TRBV11-2 and TRBJ2-3; D is undetermined. CDR3 size: 18 residues. V was cut by 1 base and J by 0 bases, with 17 bases left in between. Germline V gene lookup returns CDR1 SGHAT and CDR2 FQNNGV.

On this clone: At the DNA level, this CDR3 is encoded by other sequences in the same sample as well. The CDR3 nucleotides are TGTGCCAGCAGCTTAGTGGGACGGAACTATGGCTACACCTTC. Translating it yields CASSLVGRNYGYTF. The gene calls are TRBV7-9 and TRBJ1-2, with D possibly matching TRBD1 (5 bases). The V and J ends lost 1 base and 2 bases respectively, with 8 bases between them. The CDR3 contains 14 residues. From germline, CDR1 is SEHNR and CDR2 FQNEAQ (reference sequence).

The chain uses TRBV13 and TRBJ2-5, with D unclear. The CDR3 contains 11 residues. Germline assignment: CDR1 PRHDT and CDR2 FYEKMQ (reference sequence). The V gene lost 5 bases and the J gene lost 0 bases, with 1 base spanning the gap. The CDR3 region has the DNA TGTGCCAGCAGCGACCAAGAGACCCAGTACTTC. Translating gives CASSDQETQYF.

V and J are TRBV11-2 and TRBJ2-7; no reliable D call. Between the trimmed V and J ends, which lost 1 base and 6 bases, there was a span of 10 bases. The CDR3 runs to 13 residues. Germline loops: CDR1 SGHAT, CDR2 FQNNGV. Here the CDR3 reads CASSLGNTREQYF. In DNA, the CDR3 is TGTGCCAGCAGCTTAGGGAACACCCGCGAGCAGTACTTC. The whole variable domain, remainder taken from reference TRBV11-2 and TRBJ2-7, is EAGVAQSPRYKIIEKRQSVAFWCNPISGHATLYWYQQILGQGPKLLIQFQNNGVVDDSQLPKDRFSAERLKGVDSTLKIQPAKLEDSAVYLCASSLGNTREQYFGPGTRLTVT.

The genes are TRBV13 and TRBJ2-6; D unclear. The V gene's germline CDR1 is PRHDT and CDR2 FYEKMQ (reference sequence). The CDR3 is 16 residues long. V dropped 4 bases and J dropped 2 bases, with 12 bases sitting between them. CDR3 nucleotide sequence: TGTGCCAGCAGCTCTGGGCGGCGCCCTGGGGCCAACGTCCTGACTTTC. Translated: CASSSGRRPGANVLTF.

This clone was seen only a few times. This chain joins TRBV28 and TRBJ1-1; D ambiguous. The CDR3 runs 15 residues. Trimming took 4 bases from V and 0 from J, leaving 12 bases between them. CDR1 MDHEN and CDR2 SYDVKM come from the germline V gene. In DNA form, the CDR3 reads TGTGCCAGCAGTTATCGGGGATACATGAACACTGAAGCTTTCTTT. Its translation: CASSYRGYMNTEAFF. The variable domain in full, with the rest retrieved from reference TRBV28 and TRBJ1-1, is DVKVTQSSRYLVKRTGEKVFLECVQDMDHENMFWYRQDPGLGLRLIYFSYDVKMKEKGDIPEGYSVSREKKERFSLILESASTNQTSMYLCASSYRGYMNTEAFFGQGTRLTVV.

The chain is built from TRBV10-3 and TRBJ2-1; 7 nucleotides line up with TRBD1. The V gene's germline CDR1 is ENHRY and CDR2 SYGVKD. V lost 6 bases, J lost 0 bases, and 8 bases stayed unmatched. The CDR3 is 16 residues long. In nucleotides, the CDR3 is TGTGCCATCAGACCCGCGACAGGGAGCTCCTACAATGAGCAGTTCTTC. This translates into CAIRPATGSSYNEQFF.

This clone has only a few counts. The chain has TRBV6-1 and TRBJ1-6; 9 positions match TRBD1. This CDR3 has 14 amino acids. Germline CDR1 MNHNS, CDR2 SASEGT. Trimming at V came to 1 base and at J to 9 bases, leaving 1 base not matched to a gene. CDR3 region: CASSEGTGVSPLHF. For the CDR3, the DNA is TGTGCCAGCAGTGAAGGGACAGGGGTTTCACCCCTCCACTTT.

CDR3 region: CASSARGADGYTF. The CDR3 bases are TGTGCCAGCAGTGCCCGTGGCGCGGATGGCTACACCTTC. The chain employs TRBV6-1 and TRBJ1-2, with unresolved D. Trimming took 4 bases from V and 6 from J, leaving 12 bases between them. CDR1 MNHNS and CDR2 SASEGT come from the germline V gene. The CDR3 has 13 amino acids.

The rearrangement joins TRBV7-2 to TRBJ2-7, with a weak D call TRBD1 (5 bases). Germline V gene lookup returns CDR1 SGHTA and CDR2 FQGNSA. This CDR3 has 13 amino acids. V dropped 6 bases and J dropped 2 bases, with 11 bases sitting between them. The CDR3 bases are TGTGCCAGCAGTTTCAGGGTTCCCTACGAGCAGTACTTC. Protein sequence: CASSFRVPYEQYF.

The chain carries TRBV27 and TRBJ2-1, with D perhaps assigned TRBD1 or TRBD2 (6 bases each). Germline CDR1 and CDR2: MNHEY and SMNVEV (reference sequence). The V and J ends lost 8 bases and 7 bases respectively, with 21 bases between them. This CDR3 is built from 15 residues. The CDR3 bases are TGTGCCAGCGGGATAAGGCTAGCGAGGGGGAATGAGCAGTTCTTC. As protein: CASGIRLARGNEQFF.

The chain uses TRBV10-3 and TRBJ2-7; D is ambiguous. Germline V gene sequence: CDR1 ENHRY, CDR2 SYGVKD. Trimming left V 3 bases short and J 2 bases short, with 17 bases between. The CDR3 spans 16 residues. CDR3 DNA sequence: TGTGCCATCAGTGACCAAACTCGACATATGACCTACGAGCAGTACTTC. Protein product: CAISDQTRHMTYEQYF.

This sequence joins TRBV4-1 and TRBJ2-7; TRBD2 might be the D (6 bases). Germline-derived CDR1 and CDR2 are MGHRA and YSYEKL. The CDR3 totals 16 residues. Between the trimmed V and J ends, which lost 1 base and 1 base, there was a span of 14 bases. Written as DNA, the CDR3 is TGCGCCAGCAGCCAAGGGCCCGGGCGGGGTTCCTACGAGCAGTACTTC. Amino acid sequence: CASSQGPGRGSYEQYF.

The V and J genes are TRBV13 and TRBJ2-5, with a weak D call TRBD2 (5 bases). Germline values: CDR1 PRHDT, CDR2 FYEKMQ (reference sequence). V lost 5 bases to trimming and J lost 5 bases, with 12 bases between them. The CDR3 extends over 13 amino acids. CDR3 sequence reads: CASSPPDLETQYF. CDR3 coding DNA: TGTGCCAGCAGCCCGCCGGACTTGGAGACCCAGTACTTC. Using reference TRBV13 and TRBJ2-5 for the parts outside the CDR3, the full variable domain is AAGVIQSPRHLIKEKRETATLKCYPIPRHDTVYWYQQGPGQDPQFLISFYEKMQSDKGSIPDRFSAQQFSDYHSELNMSSLELGDSALYFCASSPPDLETQYFGPGTRLLVL.

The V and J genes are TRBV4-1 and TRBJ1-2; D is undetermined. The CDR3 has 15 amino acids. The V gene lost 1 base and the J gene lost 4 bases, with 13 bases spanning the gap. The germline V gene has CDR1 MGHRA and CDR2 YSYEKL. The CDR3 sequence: CASSQGPETSYGYTF. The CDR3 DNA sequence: TGCGCCAGCAGCCAAGGGCCGGAGACCTCCTATGGCTACACCTTC.

For the CDR3, the DNA is TGTGCCAGCAGTTTATTGGTCCCCACAGGGCTCTACGAGCAGTACTTC. Amino acids: CASSLLVPTGLYEQYF. The chain uses TRBV27 and TRBJ2-7; D may be TRBD1 (6 bases). Trimming left V 1 base short and J 3 bases short, with 16 bases between. This CDR3 has 16 amino acids. Looked up from germline, CDR1 is MNHEY and CDR2 is SMNVEV (reference sequence).

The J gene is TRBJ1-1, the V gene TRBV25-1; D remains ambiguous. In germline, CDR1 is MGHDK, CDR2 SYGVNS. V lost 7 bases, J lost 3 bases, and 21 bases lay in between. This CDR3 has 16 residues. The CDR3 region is CASIPQNSRRDTEAFF. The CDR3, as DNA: TGTGCCAGCATCCCTCAGAACTCTCGGAGGGACACTGAAGCTTTCTTT.